One and the same sample provided the 18 T cell receptor beta chains below, sequenced in a study of T cells in localized non-small cell lung cancer. The assay was immunoSEQ multiplex PCR, and TCRdb's table has in-frame clones only and misses some. The data show some 17,000 clones, 83% seen once. The specimen comprised peripheral blood, sampled before any cancer treatment. The receptors were sampled from a male donor at least 60 years old with stage III lung adenocarcinoma.

This chain connects TRBV5-5 to TRBJ2-1; D possibly uses TRBD1 or TRBD2 (5 bases each). The CDR3 covers 16 residues. Germline V gene sequence: CDR1 SGHKS, CDR2 YYEKEE (reference sequence). Between the trimmed V and J ends, which lost 0 bases and 0 bases, there was a span of 10 bases. The CDR3 nucleotides read TGTGCCAGCAGCTTGGGGGGGTCCAACTCCTACAATGAGCAGTTCTTC. Translation gives CASSLGGSNSYNEQFF.

The chain combines TRBV30 with TRBJ1-2; D gene uncertain. Germline CDR1 is GTSNPN and CDR2 is SVGIG (reference sequence). The CDR3 spans 13 residues. Trimming stripped 5 bases from V and 5 bases from J, with 15 bases between. The CDR3 bases are TGTGCCTGGGGTGCACAGTATTCTTATGGCTACACCTTC. It translates to CAWGAQYSYGYTF.

A single count supports this clone. The CDR3 region is CASSLVTGSSGYEQYF. The CDR3 DNA follows: TGCGCCAGCAGCTTGGTGACAGGGTCTAGCGGTTACGAGCAGTACTTC. The chain combines TRBV5-1 with TRBJ2-7; D may correspond to TRBD1 or TRBD2 (7 bases each). The germline CDR1 and CDR2 sequences are SGHRS and YFSETQ. This CDR3 is 16 amino acids long. Trimming pared 0 bases from V and 4 bases from J, leaving 17 bases between. The full variable domain, rest sourced from reference TRBV5-1 and TRBJ2-7, is KAGVTQTPRYLIKTRGQQVTLSCSPISGHRSVSWYQQTPGQGLQFLFEYFSETQRNKGNFPGRFSGRQFSNSRSEMNVSTLELGDSALYLCASSLVTGSSGYEQYFGPGTRLTVT.

This chain uses TRBV7-3 with TRBJ2-5, with TRBD2 matching over 9 bases. The V gene end was trimmed by 1 base and the J gene end by 5 bases; junction bases not matched to a gene: 2. The CDR3 is 14 residues long. Germline V gives CDR1 SGHTA, CDR2 FQGTGA. The CDR3 loop is CASSLNLAGETQYF. Here the CDR3 DNA reads TGTGCCAGCAGCTTAAACCTAGCGGGGGAGACCCAGTACTTC.

This clone has a handful of counts. The chain is built from TRBV7-6 and TRBJ1-6; D might be TRBD1 (5 bases). The CDR3 consists of 15 residues. Germline CDR1 is SGHVS and CDR2 is FNYEAQ. V was trimmed by 2 bases and J by 8 bases, leaving 13 bases between them. The CDR3 protein is CASSLSGTGDSPLHF. In DNA, the CDR3 is TGTGCCAGCAGCTTATCAGGGACCGGGGATTCACCCCTCCACTTT.

The chain combines TRBV6-1 with TRBJ1-1; TRBD1 might be the D (5 bases). Trimming cost V 1 base and J 3 bases, with 12 bases left between them. CDR3 length equals 15 residues. The germline V gene encodes CDR1 MNHNS and CDR2 SASEGT. The CDR3 nucleotides are TGTGCCAGCAGTGAAGGTTTTGGGGGGTACACTGAAGCTTTCTTT. Translating gives CASSEGFGGYTEAFF.

The chain couples TRBV9 to TRBJ1-1; 7 bases map to TRBD1. This CDR3 spans 15 amino acids. Germline CDR1 is SGDLS and CDR2 is YYNGEE. V was clipped by 0 bases and J by 6 bases; unmatched bases: 8. The CDR3 here is CASSVGGGSIAEAFF. The CDR3 region has the DNA TGTGCCAGCAGCGTAGGAGGGGGCTCAATAGCTGAAGCTTTCTTT.

In its sample, this clone was seen once. The rearrangement joins TRBV10-1 to TRBJ1-1, with 8 positions matching TRBD1. CDR1 is WNHNN, CDR2 SYGVQD, per germline (reference sequence). The CDR3 contains 12 residues. The trim removed 5 bases at V and 8 bases at J, leaving 4 bases unmatched. DNA for the CDR3: TGCGCCAGCAGTACAGGGGGGATAGAAGCTTTCTTT. Its translation is CASSTGGIEAFF.

The chain couples TRBV2 to TRBJ1-4; D is unclear. This CDR3 contains 15 residues. V gave up 6 bases and J gave up 0 bases, with 11 bases separating them. Germline lookup yields CDR1 SNHLY and CDR2 FYNNEI. The CDR3: CASRQLTATNEKLFF. CDR3 coding DNA: TGTGCCAGCAGGCAGCTTACTGCAACTAATGAAAAACTGTTTTTT. Supplemented by reference TRBV2 and TRBJ1-4, the full variable domain reads EPEVTQTPSHQVTQMGQEVILRCVPISNHLYFYWYRQILGQKVEFLVSFYNNEISEKSEIFDDQFSVERPDGSNFTLKIRSTKLEDSAMYFCASRQLTATNEKLFFGSGTQLSVL.

The V call is TRBV7-2, the J call TRBJ2-1; D is undetermined. This CDR3 has 12 amino acids. V dropped 2 bases and J dropped 9 bases, with 8 bases sitting between them. Germline CDR1 reads SGHTA; CDR2 reads FQGNSA. Written as DNA, the CDR3 is TGTGCCAGCAGCTTACGGCAAGGTGAGCAGTTCTTC. Encoded protein: CASSLRQGEQFF.

The rearrangement joins TRBV2 to TRBJ1-2; D is possibly TRBD1 (5 bases). The CDR3 consists of 14 residues. Trimming took off 4 bases at V and 4 bases at J, with 13 bases between the two ends. In germline, CDR1 is SNHLY, CDR2 FYNNEI. DNA of the CDR3: TGTGCCAGCAGTGTGGGGGAAAGCTCCTATGGCTACACCTTC. Its translation: CASSVGESSYGYTF.

V and J are TRBV7-3 and TRBJ2-3; 8 positions agree with TRBD1. The length of the CDR3 is 14 residues. Germline V gives CDR1 SGHTA, CDR2 FQGTGA. Trimming took 5 bases from V and 3 from J; bases not matched to a gene: 4. Written as DNA, the CDR3 is TGTGCCAGCAGCCGGACAGGGAAAACAGATACGCAGTATTTT. This sequence encodes CASSRTGKTDTQYF. Filled out from reference TRBV7-3 and TRBJ2-3, the complete variable domain reads GAGVSQTPSNKVTEKGKYVELRCDPISGHTALYWYRQSLGQGPEFLIYFQGTGAADDSGLPNDRFFAVRPEGSVSTLKIQRTERGDSAVYLCASSRTGKTDTQYFGPGTRLTVL.

The V gene is TRBV27, the J gene TRBJ2-6, with 8 bases lining up with TRBD1. There are 16 residues in the CDR3. Losses at the gene ends were 3 bases for V and 4 bases for J; bases not matched to a gene: 5. In germline, CDR1 is MNHEY, CDR2 SMNVEV (reference sequence). The DNA for the CDR3 is TGTGCCAGCAGTTTTTGGACAGGGCCAGGGGCCAACGTCCTGACTTTC. This translates into CASSFWTGPGANVLTF.

V gene TRBV5-6 combines with J gene TRBJ2-7; D unclear. Trimming shortened V by 0 bases and J by 0 bases, and 7 bases separated the two germline ends. Germline CDR1 is SGHDT and CDR2 is YYEEEE. This CDR3 region has 14 residues. As DNA, the CDR3 is TGTGCCAGCAGCTTGGCCGGTCCCTCCTACGAGCAGTACTTC. This encodes CASSLAGPSYEQYF.

This clone appeared a single time. The chain links TRBV9 to TRBJ2-5; a possible D gene is TRBD2 (6 bases). Germline loops: CDR1 SGDLS, CDR2 YYNGEE. The CDR3 is 15 residues long. The germline V and J ends were trimmed by 3 bases and 2 bases, with 14 bases remaining between them. Here the CDR3 DNA reads TGTGCCAGCAGCGCTAGTGGGGGGTCGCAAGAGACCCAGTACTTC. It encodes CASSASGGSQETQYF. The whole variable domain, remainder taken from reference TRBV9 and TRBJ2-5, is DSGVTQTPKHLITATGQRVTLRCSPRSGDLSVYWYQQSLDQGLQFLIQYYNGEERAKGNILERFSAQQFPDLHSELNLSSLELGDSALYFCASSASGGSQETQYFGPGTRLLVL.

V is TRBV29-1 and J is TRBJ2-7; either TRBD1 or TRBD2 may fit D (5 bases each). Trimming stripped 7 bases from V and 0 bases from J, with 25 bases between. The V gene's germline CDR1 is SQVTM and CDR2 ANQGSEA. This CDR3 has 17 amino acids. This chain's CDR3 is CSARTVAGTASSYEQYF. CDR3 nucleotides: TGCAGCGCCCGAACAGTGGCCGGGACCGCGAGCTCCTACGAGCAGTACTTC.

The rearrangement joins TRBV13 to TRBJ1-5; D unresolved. V shed 6 bases and J shed 9 bases, with 12 bases lying between them. The germline V gene encodes CDR1 PRHDT and CDR2 FYEKMQ (reference sequence). This CDR3 has 12 residues. This CDR3 reads CASRWDLGPQHF. The CDR3 bases are TGTGCCAGCAGGTGGGATCTAGGGCCCCAGCATTTT.

This rearrangement joins TRBV9 to TRBJ1-1, with 10 bases identical to TRBD1. The CDR3 runs to 18 residues. The junction had 11 bases not matched to a gene; V was cut back by 2 bases and J by 1 base. Germline CDR1 reads SGDLS; CDR2 reads YYNGEE. The CDR3 coding sequence is TGTGCCAGCAGCGTGGGCCCCGGGACAGGGGCGGGGAACACTGAAGCTTTCTTT. This encodes CASSVGPGTGAGNTEAFF.